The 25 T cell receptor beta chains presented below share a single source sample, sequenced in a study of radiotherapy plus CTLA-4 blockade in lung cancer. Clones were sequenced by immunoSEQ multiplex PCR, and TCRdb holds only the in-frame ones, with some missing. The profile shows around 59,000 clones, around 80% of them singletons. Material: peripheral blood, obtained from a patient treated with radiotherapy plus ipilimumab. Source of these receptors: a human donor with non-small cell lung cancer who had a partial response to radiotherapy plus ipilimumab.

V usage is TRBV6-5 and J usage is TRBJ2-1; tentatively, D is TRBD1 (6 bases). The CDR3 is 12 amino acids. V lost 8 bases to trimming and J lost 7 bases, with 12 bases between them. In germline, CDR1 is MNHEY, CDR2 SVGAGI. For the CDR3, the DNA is TGTGCCAGCCGCTTTCAGGGGAATGAGCAGTTCTTC. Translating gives CASRFQGNEQFF.

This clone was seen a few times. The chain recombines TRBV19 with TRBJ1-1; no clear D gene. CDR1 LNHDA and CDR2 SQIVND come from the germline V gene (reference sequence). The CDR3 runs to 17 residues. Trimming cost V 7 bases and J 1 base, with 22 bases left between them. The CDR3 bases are TGTGCCAGTACTCCGGGGTTGGTACAAGGGAAGAACACTGAAGCTTTCTTT. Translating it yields CASTPGLVQGKNTEAFF.

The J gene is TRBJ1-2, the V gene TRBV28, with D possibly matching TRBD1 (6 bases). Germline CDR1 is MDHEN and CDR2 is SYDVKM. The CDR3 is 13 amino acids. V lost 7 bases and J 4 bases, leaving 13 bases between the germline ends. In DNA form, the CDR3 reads TGTGCCAGCAATCTCGACAGGATCTATGGCTACACCTTC. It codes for CASNLDRIYGYTF.

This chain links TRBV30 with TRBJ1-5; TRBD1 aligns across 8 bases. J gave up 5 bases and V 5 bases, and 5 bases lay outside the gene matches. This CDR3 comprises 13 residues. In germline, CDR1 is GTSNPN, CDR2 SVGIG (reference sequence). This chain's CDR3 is CAWGQGLYQPQHF. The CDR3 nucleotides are TGTGCCTGGGGACAGGGACTTTATCAGCCCCAGCATTTT.

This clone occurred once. The CDR3 region is CASCPGTGGVQPQHF. As DNA, the CDR3 is TGTGCCAGTTGCCCAGGGACAGGGGGCGTGCAGCCCCAGCATTTT. The V call is TRBV2, the J call TRBJ1-5, with TRBD1 identical over 12 bases. Germline CDR1 and CDR2: SNHLY and FYNNEI. Trimming at V came to 9 bases and at J to 7 bases, leaving 10 bases not matched to a gene. CDR3 length equals 15 residues.

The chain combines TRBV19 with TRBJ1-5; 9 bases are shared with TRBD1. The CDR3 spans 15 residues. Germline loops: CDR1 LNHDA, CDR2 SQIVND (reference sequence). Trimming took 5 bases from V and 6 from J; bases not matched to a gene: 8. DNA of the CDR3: TGTGCCAGTAGTCCCCGGGACAGGGTCGTTCAGCCCCAGCATTTT. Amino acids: CASSPRDRVVQPQHF.

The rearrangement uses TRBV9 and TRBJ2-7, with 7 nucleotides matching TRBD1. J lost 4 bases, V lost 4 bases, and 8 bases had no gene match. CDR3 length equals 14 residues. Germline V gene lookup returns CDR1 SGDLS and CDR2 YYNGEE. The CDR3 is CASSPTGQVYEQYF. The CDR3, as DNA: TGTGCCAGCAGCCCGACCGGACAGGTTTACGAGCAGTACTTC.

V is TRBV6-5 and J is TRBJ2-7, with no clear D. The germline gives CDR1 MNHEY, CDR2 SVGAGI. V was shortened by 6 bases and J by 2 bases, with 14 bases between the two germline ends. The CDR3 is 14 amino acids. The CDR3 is CASSPNSIPYEQYF. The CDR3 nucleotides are TGTGCCAGCAGCCCGAACTCCATTCCCTACGAGCAGTACTTC.

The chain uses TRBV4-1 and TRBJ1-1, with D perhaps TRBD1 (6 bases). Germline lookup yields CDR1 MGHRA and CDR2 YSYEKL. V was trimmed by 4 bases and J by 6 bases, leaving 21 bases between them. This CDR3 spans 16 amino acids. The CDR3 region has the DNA TGCGCCAGCAGCCGGACAGCTCCTTCGGTTGTAGCTGAAGCTTTCTTT. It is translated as CASSRTAPSVVAEAFF.

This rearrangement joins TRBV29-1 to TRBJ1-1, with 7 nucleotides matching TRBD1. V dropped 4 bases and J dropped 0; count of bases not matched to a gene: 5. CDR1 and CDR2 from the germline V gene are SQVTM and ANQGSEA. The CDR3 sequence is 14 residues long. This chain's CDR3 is CSVGGDSLNTEAFF. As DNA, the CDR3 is TGCAGCGTTGGTGGGGACAGCCTGAACACTGAAGCTTTCTTT.

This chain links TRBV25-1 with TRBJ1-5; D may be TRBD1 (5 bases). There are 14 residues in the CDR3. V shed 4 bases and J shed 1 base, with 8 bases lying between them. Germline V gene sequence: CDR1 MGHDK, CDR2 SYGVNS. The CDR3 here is CASSAGGSNQPQHF. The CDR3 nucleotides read TGTGCCAGCAGTGCGGGGGGAAGCAATCAGCCCCAGCATTTT. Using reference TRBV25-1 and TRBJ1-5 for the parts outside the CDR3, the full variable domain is EADIYQTPRYLVIGTGKKITLECSQTMGHDKMYWYQQDPGMELHLIHYSYGVNSTEKGDLSSESTVSRIRTEHFPLTLESARPSHTSQYLCASSAGGSNQPQHFGDGTRLSIL.

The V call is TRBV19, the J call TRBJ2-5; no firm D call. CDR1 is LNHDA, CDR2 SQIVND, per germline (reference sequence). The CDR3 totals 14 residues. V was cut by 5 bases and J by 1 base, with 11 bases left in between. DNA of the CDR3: TGTGCCAGTAGTTTCAGGCAGAGCCAAGAGACCCAGTACTTC. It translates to CASSFRQSQETQYF.

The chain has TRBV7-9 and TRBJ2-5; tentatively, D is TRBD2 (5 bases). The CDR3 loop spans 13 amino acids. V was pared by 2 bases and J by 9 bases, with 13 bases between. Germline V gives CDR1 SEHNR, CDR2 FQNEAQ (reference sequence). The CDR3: CASSLQIHGAQYF. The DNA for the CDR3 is TGTGCCAGCAGCTTACAGATCCACGGGGCCCAGTACTTC. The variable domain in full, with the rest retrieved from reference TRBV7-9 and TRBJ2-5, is DTGVSQNPRHKITKRGQNVTFRCDPISEHNRLYWYRQTLGQGPEFLTYFQNEAQLEKSRLLSDRFSAERPKGSFSTLEIQRTEQGDSAMYLCASSLQIHGAQYFGPGTRLLVL.

The CDR3 DNA follows: TGTGCCAGCAGCTTTGCCAGAAAGACTACTAGCGGGGCCACAGATACGCAGTATTTT. This encodes CASSFARKTTSGATDTQYF. The chain couples TRBV7-2 to TRBJ2-3; 10 bases fit TRBD2. The germline V gene encodes CDR1 SGHTA and CDR2 FQGNSA. The CDR3 extends over 19 amino acids. V was clipped by 3 bases and J by 2 bases; unmatched bases: 14.

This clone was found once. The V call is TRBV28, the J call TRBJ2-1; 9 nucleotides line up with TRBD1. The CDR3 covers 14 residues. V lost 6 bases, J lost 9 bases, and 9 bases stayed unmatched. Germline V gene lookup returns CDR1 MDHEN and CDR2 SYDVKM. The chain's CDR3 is CASSWGTGRGEQFF. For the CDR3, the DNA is TGTGCCAGCAGCTGGGGGACAGGGAGGGGTGAGCAGTTCTTC.

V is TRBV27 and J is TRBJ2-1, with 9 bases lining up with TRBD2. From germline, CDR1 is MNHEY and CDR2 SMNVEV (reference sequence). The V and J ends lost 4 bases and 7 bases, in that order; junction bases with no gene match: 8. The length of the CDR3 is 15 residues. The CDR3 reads CASSSWRGGINEQFF. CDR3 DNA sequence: TGTGCCAGCAGTTCTTGGCGGGGGGGAATTAATGAGCAGTTCTTC.

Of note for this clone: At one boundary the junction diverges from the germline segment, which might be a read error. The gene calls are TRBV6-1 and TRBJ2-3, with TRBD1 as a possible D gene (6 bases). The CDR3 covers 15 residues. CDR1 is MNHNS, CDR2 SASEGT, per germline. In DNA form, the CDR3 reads TGTGCCAGCAGCGAAGAGGACAGACTCACAGATACGCAGTATTTT. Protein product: CASSEEDRLTDTQYF.

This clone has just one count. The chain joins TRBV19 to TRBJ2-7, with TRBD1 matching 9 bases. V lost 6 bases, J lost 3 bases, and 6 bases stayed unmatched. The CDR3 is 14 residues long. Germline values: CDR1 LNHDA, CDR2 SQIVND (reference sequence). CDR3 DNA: TGTGCCAGTAGCCGGACAGGGGATTTCTACGAGCAGTACTTC. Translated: CASSRTGDFYEQYF.

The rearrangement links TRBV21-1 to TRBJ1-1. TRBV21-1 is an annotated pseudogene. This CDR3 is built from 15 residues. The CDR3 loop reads CASSKGPGMNTEAFF. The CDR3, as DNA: TGTGCCAGCAGCAAAGGCCCGGGGATGAACACTGAAGCTTTCTTT.

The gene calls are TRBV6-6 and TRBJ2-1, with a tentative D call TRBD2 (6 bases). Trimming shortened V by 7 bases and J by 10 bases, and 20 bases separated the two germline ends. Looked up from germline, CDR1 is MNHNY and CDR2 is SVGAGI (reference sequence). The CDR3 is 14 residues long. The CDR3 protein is CASKRGGDSSEQFF. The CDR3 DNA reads TGTGCCAGCAAAAGAGGCGGGGATTCCAGCGAGCAGTTCTTC.

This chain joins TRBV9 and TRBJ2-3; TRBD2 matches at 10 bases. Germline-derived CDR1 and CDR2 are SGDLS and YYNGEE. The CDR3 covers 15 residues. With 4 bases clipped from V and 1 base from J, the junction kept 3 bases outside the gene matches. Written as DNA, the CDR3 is TGTGCCAGCAGCTTTAGCGGGGGGCGCACAGATACGCAGTATTTT. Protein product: CASSFSGGRTDTQYF.

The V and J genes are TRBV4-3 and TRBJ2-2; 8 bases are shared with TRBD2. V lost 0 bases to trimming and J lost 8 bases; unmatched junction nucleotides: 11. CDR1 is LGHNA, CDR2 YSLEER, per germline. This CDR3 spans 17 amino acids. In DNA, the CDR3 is TGCGCCAGCAGCCAAGATCATGCGGGGGGCCCAGCGGGGGAGCTGTTTTTT. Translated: CASSQDHAGGPAGELFF.

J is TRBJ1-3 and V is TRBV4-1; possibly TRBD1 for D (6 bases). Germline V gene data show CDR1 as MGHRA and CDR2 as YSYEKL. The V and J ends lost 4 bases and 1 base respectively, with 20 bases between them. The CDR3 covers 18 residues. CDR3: CASSPPRGRHLSGNTIYF. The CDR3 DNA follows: TGCGCCAGCAGCCCCCCAAGGGGGAGACATCTATCTGGAAACACCATATATTTT.

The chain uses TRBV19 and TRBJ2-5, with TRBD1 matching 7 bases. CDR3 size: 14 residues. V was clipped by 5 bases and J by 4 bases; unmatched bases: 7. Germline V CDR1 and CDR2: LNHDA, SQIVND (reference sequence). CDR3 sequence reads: CASSPTGNGETQYF. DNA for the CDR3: TGTGCCAGTAGTCCGACAGGGAATGGAGAGACCCAGTACTTC.

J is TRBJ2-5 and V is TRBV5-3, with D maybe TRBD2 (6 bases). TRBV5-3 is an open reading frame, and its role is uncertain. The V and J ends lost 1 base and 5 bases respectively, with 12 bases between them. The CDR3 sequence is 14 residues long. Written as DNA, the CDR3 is TGTGCCAGAAGCTTGAAGGAAGGAGGGGAGACCCAGTACTTC. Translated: CARSLKEGGETQYF.